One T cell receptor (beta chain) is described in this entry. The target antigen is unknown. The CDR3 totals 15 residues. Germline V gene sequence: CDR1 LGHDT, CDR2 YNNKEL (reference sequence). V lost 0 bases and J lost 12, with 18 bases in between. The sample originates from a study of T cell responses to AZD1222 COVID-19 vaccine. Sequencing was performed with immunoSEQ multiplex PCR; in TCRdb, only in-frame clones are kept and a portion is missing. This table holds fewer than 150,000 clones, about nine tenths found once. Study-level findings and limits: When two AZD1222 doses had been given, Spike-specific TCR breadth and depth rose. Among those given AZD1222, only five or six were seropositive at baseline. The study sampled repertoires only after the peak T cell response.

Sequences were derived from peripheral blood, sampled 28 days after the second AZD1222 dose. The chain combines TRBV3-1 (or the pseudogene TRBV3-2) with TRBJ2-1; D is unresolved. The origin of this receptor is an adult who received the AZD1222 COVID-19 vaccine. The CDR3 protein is CASSQEGSLKLRQFF. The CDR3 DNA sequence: TGTGCCAGCAGCCAAGAAGGTAGCCTCAAACTCCGGCAGTTCTTC.